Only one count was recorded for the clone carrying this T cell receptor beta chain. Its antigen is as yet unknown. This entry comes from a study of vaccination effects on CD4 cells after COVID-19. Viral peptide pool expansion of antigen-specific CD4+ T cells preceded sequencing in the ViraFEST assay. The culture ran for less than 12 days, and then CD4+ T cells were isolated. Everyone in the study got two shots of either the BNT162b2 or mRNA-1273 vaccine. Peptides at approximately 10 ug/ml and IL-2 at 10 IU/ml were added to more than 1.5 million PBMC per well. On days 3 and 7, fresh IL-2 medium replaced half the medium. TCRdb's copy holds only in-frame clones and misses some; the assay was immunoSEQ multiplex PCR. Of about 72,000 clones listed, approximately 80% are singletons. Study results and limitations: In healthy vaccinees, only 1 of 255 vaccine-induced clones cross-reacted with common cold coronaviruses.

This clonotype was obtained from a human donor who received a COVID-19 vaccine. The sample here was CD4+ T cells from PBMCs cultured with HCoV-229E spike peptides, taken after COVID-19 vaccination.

The CDR3 is CASKGQGMNTEAFF. CDR3 coding DNA: TGTGCCAGCAAAGGACAGGGAATGAACACTGAAGCTTTCTTT. The genes are TRBV7-2 and TRBJ1-1; the match to TRBD1 covers 8 bases. There are 14 residues in the CDR3. The germline gives CDR1 SGHTA, CDR2 FQGNSA. V shed 7 bases and J 0 bases; nucleotides not matched to a gene: 4.